Listed below are T cell receptor beta chains from one sample, sequenced in a study of Graves' ophthalmopathy and Graves' hyperthyroidism. TCRdb re-called the multiplex PCR reads through MiXCR, storing one row per CDR3 protein. In the table there are around 590,000 distinct CDR3 sequences, about two fifths of which are singletons. Material: peripheral blood or thyroid tissue (not recorded which). The receptor set was obtained from an adult man with Graves' hyperthyroidism. Each CDR3 is given with its conserved first and last residue. The D gene is left open where the match is weak. Not all rows give a size; the values are once, few, many and, for expanded clones, a class.

TRBD1 many TRBJ1-1 TRBV20-1 CSAPLRDRGPYDTEAFF TGCAGTGCTCCCCTACGGGACAGGGGCCCATACGACACTGAAGCTTTCTTT
NA NA TRBJ1-3 TRBV7-8 CASSLVARGNTIYF TGTGCCAGCAGCTTAGTGGCTAGAGGAAACACCATATATTTT
TRBD1 many TRBJ2-7 TRBV20-1 CSATGQGSYEQYF TGCAGTGCTACCGGACAGGGCTCCTACGAGCAGTACTTC
NA few TRBJ2-3 TRBV25-1 CASSDRTPATDTQYF TGTGCCAGCAGTGATAGGACACCAGCAACAGATACGCAGTATTTT
NA many TRBJ2-7 TRBV6-5 CASRWGDEQYF TGTGCCAGCAGATGGGGGGACGAGCAGTACTTC
NA many TRBJ2-7 TRBV6-5 CASSYSVQGNYEQYF TGTGCCAGCAGTTACTCGGTACAGGGAAACTACGAGCAGTACTTC
TRBD1 many TRBJ1-1 TRBV5-1 CASSLDGTGGLTEAFF TGCGCCAGCAGCTTGGATGGGACAGGGGGCCTAACTGAAGCTTTCTTT
NA NA TRBJ2-3 TRBV20-1 CSARGAGLLDTQYF TGCAGTGCTAGGGGGGCAGGTCTCTTAGATACGCAGTATTTT
NA many TRBJ1-5 TRBV27 CASSSSRTVISPQHF TGTGCCAGCAGTTCTTCTCGGACGGTAATCAGCCCCCAGCATTTT
NA NA TRBJ2-7 TRBV11-2 CASSDPWTLPLGQYF TGTGCCAGCAGTGACCCCTGGACCCTACCCCTCGGGCAGTACTTC
NA many TRBJ1-2 TRBV14 CASSQEGAGVTKGYTF TGTGCCAGCAGCCAAGAAGGGGCAGGGGTAACAAAGGGCTACACCTTC
NA NA TRBJ2-7 TRBV7-8 CASSFSSLTGRVEQYF TGTGCCAGCAGTTTTAGCAGCCTGACAGGGAGGGTCGAGCAGTACTTC
NA many TRBJ2-7 TRBV7-9 CASSFGDPREQYF TGTGCCAGCAGCTTTGGGGACCCCCGGGAGCAGTACTTC
NA once TRBJ2-5 TRBV2 CASSESWTQETQYF TGTGCCAGCAGTGAAAGCTGGACCCAAGAGACCCAGTACTTC
NA many TRBJ1-5 TRBV3-1 CASSQTGNGQPQHF TGTGCCAGCAGCCAAACAGGGAACGGGCAGCCCCAGCATTTT
TRBD1 many TRBJ1-1 TRBV20-1 CSARGTGGYEAFF TGCAGTGCTAGAGGGACAGGGGGCTATGAAGCTTTCTTT